These 18 T cell receptor beta chains share one sample of origin, sequenced in a study of T cell responses to AZD1222 COVID-19 vaccine. Sequencing used immunoSEQ multiplex PCR; TCRdb keeps in-frame clones, though not all of them. The repertoire has around 140,000 clones, 91% of them found once; the top ten carry approximately 2%. The sample here was peripheral blood, taken 28 days after the second AZD1222 dose. The receptor source for this set is an adult who received the AZD1222 COVID-19 vaccine.

The J gene is TRBJ1-6, the V gene TRBV6-5; D is undetermined. CDR1 is MNHEY and CDR2 is SVGAGI in the germline V gene. V was cut by 3 bases and J by 7 bases, with 13 bases left in between. This CDR3 is 15 amino acids long. The CDR3 DNA sequence: TGTGCCAGCAGTTATGTGGGGAATCTAAATTCACCCCTCCACTTT. This encodes CASSYVGNLNSPLHF.

The chain joins TRBV21-1 to TRBJ1-2; the D call TRBD1 from the table was never checked on the DNA. TRBV21-1 is shown as a pseudogene. CDR3 length: 16 residues. CDR3 in DNA: TGTGCCAGCAGCAAAGGGGGGACAGGGGAGTTCCGAGGCTACACCTTC. Protein: CASSKGGTGEFRGYTF.

The CDR3 coding sequence is TGTCTGACCACAACAGGGTACGAGCAGTACGTC. Amino acids: CLTTTGYEQYV. The rearrangement joins TRBV28 to TRBJ2-7, with a tentative D call TRBD1 (6 bases). This CDR3 is built from 11 residues. Germline V lookup: CDR1 MDHEN, CDR2 SYDVKM.

This rearrangement joins TRBV27 to TRBJ2-6, with D possibly matching TRBD1 (6 bases). CDR1 and CDR2 (germline): MNHEY, SMNVEV (reference sequence). This CDR3 comprises 16 residues. With 5 bases removed from V and 4 bases from J, the gap between germline ends came to 15 bases. The CDR3 region is CASSPRRGAGANVLTF. CDR3 in DNA: TGTGCCAGCAGTCCCCGCAGGGGAGCCGGGGCCAACGTCCTGACTTTC.

This chain links TRBV7-8 with TRBJ1-2; D possibly corresponds to TRBD1 (5 bases). The CDR3 contains 16 residues. Germline V gives CDR1 SGHVS, CDR2 FQNEAQ. The V gene lost 0 bases and the J gene lost 4 bases, with 15 bases spanning the gap. The CDR3 protein is CASSLAGQGNTYGYTF. The CDR3 region has the DNA TGTGCCAGCAGCTTAGCAGGGCAGGGCAATACCTATGGCTACACCTTC.

This rearrangement joins TRBV4-1 to TRBJ1-1; D is unresolved. From germline, CDR1 is MGHRA and CDR2 YSYEKL. Trimming left V 0 bases short and J 1 base short, with 6 bases between. The CDR3 sequence is 14 residues long. DNA for the CDR3: TGCGCCAGCAGCCAAGATCTAGGGAACACTGAAGCTTTCTTT. Protein: CASSQDLGNTEAFF.

The CDR3, as DNA: TGTGCCAGCAGCTTGACAGGGGGCTGGAGGAACACTGAAGCTTTCTTT. This encodes CASSLTGGWRNTEAFF. The chain combines TRBV5-4 with TRBJ1-1; 9 bases are a match to TRBD1. V was pared by 1 base and J by 1 base, with 5 bases of the junction left unmatched. Germline CDR1 SGHNT, CDR2 YYREEE (reference sequence). The CDR3 extends over 16 amino acids.

This clone was seen only a few times. The rearrangement links TRBV19 to TRBJ1-2; 7 bases line up with TRBD1. The germline V gene encodes CDR1 LNHDA and CDR2 SQIVND (reference sequence). Trimming took 2 bases from V and 0 from J; bases not matched to a gene: 9. The CDR3 spans 17 residues. The CDR3 bases are TGTGCCAGTAGTATAAAACCGGGACAGCTAGCTAACTATGGCTACACCTTC. Translation gives CASSIKPGQLANYGYTF.

This sequence joins TRBV30 and TRBJ1-4; D not certain. Trimming removed 0 bases at V and 8 bases at J, with 7 bases between. This CDR3 region has 12 residues. The germline V gene has CDR1 GTSNPN and CDR2 SVGIG (reference sequence). Here the CDR3 reads CAWSVYSEKLFF. In DNA, the CDR3 is TGTGCCTGGAGTGTTTATTCGGAAAAACTGTTTTTT.

This chain connects TRBV6-5 to TRBJ2-5; 8 bases fit TRBD1. Germline CDR1 is MNHEY and CDR2 is SVGAGI. The trim removed 2 bases at V and 2 bases at J, leaving 4 bases unmatched. The CDR3 is 15 amino acids. CDR3 loop: CASSYGNRGQETQYF. CDR3 DNA: TGTGCCAGCAGTTACGGGAACAGGGGGCAAGAGACCCAGTACTTC.

This clone was found once. The chain carries TRBV30 and TRBJ2-1, with 14 bases fitting TRBD2. Germline V gives CDR1 GTSNPN, CDR2 SVGIG (reference sequence). CDR3 length: 18 residues. Germline trimming cut 0 bases from V and 9 bases from J; bases unmatched to any gene: 13. This CDR3 is CAWSVLGGLAGGKGEQFF. DNA of the CDR3: TGTGCCTGGAGTGTACTAGGCGGACTAGCGGGGGGTAAGGGTGAGCAGTTCTTC.

This clone was recorded once. The CDR3: CASSSGGELFF. In DNA form, the CDR3 reads TGTGCCAGCAGCTCTGGCGGGGAGCTGTTTTTT. This chain uses TRBV27 with TRBJ2-2; unclear D gene. The germline V and J ends were trimmed by 6 bases and 7 bases, with 6 bases remaining between them. This CDR3 comprises 11 residues. Germline CDR1 is MNHEY and CDR2 is SMNVEV (reference sequence).

This clone occurred once. V gene TRBV10-3 combines with J gene TRBJ2-2; D perhaps matches TRBD1 (6 bases). The V end lost 6 bases, the J end lost 5 bases, and 16 bases lay between the germline ends. Germline CDR1 reads ENHRY; CDR2 reads SYGVKD. The CDR3 is 15 residues long. CDR3 protein: CAIRNRDITTGELFF. CDR3 sequence (DNA): TGTGCCATCAGGAACCGGGACATAACAACCGGGGAGCTGTTTTTT.

The chain combines TRBV11-2 with TRBJ1-1; D is undetermined. V was pared by 3 bases and J by 1 base, with 3 bases between. Germline CDR1 and CDR2: SGHAT and FQNNGV. The CDR3 sequence is 12 residues long. CDR3 amino acids: CASSFANTEAFF. CDR3 coding DNA: TGTGCCAGCAGCTTCGCGAACACTGAAGCTTTCTTT.

The rearrangement links TRBV19 to TRBJ1-5; D might be TRBD1 (6 bases). The CDR3 extends over 18 amino acids. Trimming took off 5 bases at V and 4 bases at J, with 24 bases between the two ends. Germline V gene sequence: CDR1 LNHDA, CDR2 SQIVND (reference sequence). The CDR3 nucleotides are TGTGCCAGTAGTCCCACCGGGACAAGGGCCAGGGGAAATCAGCCCCAGCATTTT. This sequence encodes CASSPTGTRARGNQPQHF.

The chain joins TRBV2 to TRBJ2-2, with unresolved D. V was cut by 6 bases and J by 7 bases, with 9 bases left in between. The V gene's germline CDR1 is SNHLY and CDR2 FYNNEI. This CDR3 is built from 12 residues. CDR3 nucleotides: TGTGCCAGCAGGTTGGATGGCGGGGAGCTGTTTTTT. The encoded protein is CASRLDGGELFF.

The chain links TRBV24-1 to TRBJ1-2; D gene ambiguous. CDR3 length: 12 amino acids. V was pared by 3 bases and J by 2 bases, with 3 bases between. Germline V gene data show CDR1 as KGHDR and CDR2 as SFDVKD. CDR3 amino acids: CATSDPNYGYTF. The CDR3 DNA is TGTGCCACCAGTGATCCCAACTATGGCTACACCTTC.

The chain recombines TRBV29-1 with TRBJ2-1; TRBD1 agrees at 11 bases. The CDR3 spans 14 residues. CDR1 SQVTM and CDR2 ANQGSEA come from the germline V gene. Trimming at V came to 6 bases and at J to 5 bases, leaving 6 bases not matched to a gene. CDR3 loop: CSVQGQGVHNEQFF. In nucleotides, the CDR3 is TGCAGCGTCCAGGGACAGGGGGTACACAATGAGCAGTTCTTC.